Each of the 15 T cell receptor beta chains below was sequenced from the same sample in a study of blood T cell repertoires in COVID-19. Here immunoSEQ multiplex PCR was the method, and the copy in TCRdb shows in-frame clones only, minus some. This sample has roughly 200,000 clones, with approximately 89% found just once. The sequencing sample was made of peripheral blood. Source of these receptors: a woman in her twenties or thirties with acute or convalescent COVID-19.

DNA for the CDR3: TGTGCCAGCAGTTCCCCAGCCAGGCAAGCCGGGGAGCTGTTTTTT. Its translation is CASSSPARQAGELFF. The chain uses TRBV28 and TRBJ2-2; D is undetermined. In germline, CDR1 is MDHEN, CDR2 SYDVKM. The CDR3 loop spans 15 amino acids. The germline V and J ends were trimmed by 4 bases and 6 bases, with 15 bases remaining between them.

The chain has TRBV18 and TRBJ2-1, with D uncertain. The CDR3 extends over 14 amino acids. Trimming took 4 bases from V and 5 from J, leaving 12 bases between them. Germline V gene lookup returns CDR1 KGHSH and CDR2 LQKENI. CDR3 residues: CASSQTGLNNEQFF. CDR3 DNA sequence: TGTGCCAGCTCACAAACGGGTCTAAACAATGAGCAGTTCTTC.

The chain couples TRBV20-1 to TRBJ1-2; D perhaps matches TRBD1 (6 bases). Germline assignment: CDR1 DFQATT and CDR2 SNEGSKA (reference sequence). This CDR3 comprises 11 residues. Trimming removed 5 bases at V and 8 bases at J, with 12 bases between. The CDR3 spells CSAPDQGGYTF. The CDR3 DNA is TGCAGTGCTCCCGATCAGGGGGGCTACACCTTC.

CDR3: CASSVRRQRGSPNYGYTF. As DNA, the CDR3 is TGTGCCAGCAGCGTTAGACGGCAAAGGGGGTCTCCTAACTATGGCTACACCTTC. The V and J genes are TRBV5-4 and TRBJ1-2; D may be TRBD1 (6 bases). Looked up from germline, CDR1 is SGHNT and CDR2 is YYREEE (reference sequence). CDR3 length: 18 amino acids. The V and J ends lost 4 bases and 0 bases respectively, with 22 bases between them.

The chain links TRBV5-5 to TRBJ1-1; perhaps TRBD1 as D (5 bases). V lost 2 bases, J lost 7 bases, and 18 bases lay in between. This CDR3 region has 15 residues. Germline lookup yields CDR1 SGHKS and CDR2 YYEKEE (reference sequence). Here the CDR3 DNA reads TGTGCCAGCAGCTTTCAAGGGGCCTCGGGGGATGAAGCTTTCTTT. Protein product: CASSFQGASGDEAFF.

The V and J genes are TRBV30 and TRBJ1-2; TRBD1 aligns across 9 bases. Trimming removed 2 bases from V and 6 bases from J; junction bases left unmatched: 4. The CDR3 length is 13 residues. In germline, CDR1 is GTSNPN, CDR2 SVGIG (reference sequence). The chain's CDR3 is CAWSKQGADGYTF. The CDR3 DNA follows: TGTGCCTGGAGTAAACAGGGGGCGGATGGCTACACCTTC.

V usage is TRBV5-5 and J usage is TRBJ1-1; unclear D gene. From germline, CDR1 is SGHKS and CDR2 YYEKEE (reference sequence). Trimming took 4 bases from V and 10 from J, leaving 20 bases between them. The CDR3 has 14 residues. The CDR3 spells CASSPARVREVAFF. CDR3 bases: TGTGCCAGCAGCCCTGCTCGGGTTAGGGAGGTAGCTTTCTTT.

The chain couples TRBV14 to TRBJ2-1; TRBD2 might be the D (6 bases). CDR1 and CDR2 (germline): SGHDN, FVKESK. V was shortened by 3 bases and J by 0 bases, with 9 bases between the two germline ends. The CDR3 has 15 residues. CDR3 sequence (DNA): TGTGCCAGCAGCCACATCGGGAGCTCCTACAATGAGCAGTTCTTC. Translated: CASSHIGSSYNEQFF.

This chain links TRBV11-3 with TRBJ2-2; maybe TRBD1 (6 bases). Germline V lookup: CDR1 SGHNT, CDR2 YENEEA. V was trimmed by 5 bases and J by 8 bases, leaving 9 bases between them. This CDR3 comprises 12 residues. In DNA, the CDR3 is TGTGCCAGCAGCCCCGGGACAGGGGAGCTGTTTTTT. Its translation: CASSPGTGELFF.

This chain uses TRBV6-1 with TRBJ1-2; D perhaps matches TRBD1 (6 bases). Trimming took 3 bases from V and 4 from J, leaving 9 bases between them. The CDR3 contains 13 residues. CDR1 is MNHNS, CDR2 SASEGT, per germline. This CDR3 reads CASSDTGRYGYTF. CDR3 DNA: TGTGCCAGCAGTGACACAGGGCGCTATGGCTACACCTTC.

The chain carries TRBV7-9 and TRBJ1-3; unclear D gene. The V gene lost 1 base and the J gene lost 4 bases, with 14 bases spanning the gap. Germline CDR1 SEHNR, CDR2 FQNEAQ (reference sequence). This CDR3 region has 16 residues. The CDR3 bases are TGTGCCAGCAGCTTAGTTCTGGTCCAGCGGGGAAACACCATATATTTT. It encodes CASSLVLVQRGNTIYF.

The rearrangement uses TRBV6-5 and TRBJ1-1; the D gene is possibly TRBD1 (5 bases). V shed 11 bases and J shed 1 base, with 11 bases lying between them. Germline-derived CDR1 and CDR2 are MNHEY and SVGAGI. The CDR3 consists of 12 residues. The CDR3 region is CAAGPPNTEAFF. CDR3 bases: TGTGCCGCGGGGCCTCCGAACACTGAAGCTTTCTTT.

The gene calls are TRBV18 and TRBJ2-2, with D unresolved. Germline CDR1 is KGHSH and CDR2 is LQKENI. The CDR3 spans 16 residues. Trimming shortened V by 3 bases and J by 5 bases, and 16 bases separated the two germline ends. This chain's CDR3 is CASSPTSSAGTGELFF. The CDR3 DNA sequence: TGTGCCAGCTCACCTACCTCATCGGCAGGTACCGGGGAGCTGTTTTTT.

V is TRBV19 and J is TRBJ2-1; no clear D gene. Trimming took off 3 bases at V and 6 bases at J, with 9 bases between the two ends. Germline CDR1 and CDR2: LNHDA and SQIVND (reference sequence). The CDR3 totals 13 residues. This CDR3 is CASSIRPVNEQFF. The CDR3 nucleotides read TGTGCCAGTAGTATCAGGCCGGTCAATGAGCAGTTCTTC.

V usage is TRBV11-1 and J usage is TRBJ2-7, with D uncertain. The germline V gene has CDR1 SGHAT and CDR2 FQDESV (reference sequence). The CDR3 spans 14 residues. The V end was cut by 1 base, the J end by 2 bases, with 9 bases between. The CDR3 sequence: CASSLDGHPYEQYF. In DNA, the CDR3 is TGTGCCAGCAGCTTAGATGGCCACCCCTACGAGCAGTACTTC.